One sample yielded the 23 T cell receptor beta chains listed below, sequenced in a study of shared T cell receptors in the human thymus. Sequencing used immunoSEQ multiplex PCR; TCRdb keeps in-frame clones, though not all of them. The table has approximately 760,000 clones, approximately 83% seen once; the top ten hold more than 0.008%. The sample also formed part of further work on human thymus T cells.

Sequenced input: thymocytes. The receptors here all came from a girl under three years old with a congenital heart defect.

CDR3 DNA: TGTGCCAGCAGTTCGTACAGTCCTTGCGAGCAGTACTTC. Translated: CASSSYSPCEQYF. The chain recombines TRBV28 with TRBJ2-7; D call uncertain. There are 13 residues in the CDR3. V was shortened by 4 bases and J by 6 bases, with 13 bases between the two germline ends. CDR1 and CDR2 (germline): MDHEN, SYDVKM.

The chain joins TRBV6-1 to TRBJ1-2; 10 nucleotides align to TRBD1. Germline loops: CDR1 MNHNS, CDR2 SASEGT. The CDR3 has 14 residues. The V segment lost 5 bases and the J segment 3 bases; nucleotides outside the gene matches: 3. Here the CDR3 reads CASSPGQGYYGYTF. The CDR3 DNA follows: TGTGCCAGCAGTCCGGGACAGGGGTACTATGGCTACACCTTC.

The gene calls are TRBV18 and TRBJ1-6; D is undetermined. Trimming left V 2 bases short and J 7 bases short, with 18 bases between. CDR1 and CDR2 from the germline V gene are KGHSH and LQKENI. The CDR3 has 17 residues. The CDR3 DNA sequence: TGTGCCAGCTCACCAAATCTTCCTCACTCCGTAAATTCACCCCTCCACTTT. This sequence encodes CASSPNLPHSVNSPLHF. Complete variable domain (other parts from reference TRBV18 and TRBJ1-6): NAGVMQNPRHLVRRRGQEARLRCSPMKGHSHVYWYRQLPEEGLKFMVYLQKENIIDESGMPKERFSAEFPKEGPSILRIQQVVRGDSAAYFCASSPNLPHSVNSPLHFGNGTRLTVT.

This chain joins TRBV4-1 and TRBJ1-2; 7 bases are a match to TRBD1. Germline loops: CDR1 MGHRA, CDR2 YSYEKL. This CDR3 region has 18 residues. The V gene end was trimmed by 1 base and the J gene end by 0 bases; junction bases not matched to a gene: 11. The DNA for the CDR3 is TGCGCCAGCAGCCAAGGAGAACTTTCGGGACAGACTAACTATGGCTACACCTTC. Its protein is CASSQGELSGQTNYGYTF.

CDR3 bases: TGTGCCAGCTCACCGGCGGGACAGGGGTACTATGGCTACACCTTC. Translating gives CASSPAGQGYYGYTF. This chain connects TRBV18 to TRBJ1-2, with 10 bases fitting TRBD1. From germline, CDR1 is KGHSH and CDR2 LQKENI. The CDR3 loop spans 15 amino acids. V lost 3 bases to trimming and J lost 3 bases; unmatched junction nucleotides: 4. Full variable domain (outside the CDR3, taken from reference TRBV18 and TRBJ1-2): NAGVMQNPRHLVRRRGQEARLRCSPMKGHSHVYWYRQLPEEGLKFMVYLQKENIIDESGMPKERFSAEFPKEGPSILRIQQVVRGDSAAYFCASSPAGQGYYGYTFGSGTRLTVV.

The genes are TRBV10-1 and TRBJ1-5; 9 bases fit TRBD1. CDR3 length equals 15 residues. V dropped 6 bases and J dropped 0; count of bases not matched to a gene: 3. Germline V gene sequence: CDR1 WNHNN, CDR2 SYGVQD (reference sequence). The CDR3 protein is CASRRTGDSNQPQHF. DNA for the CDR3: TGCGCCAGCAGGAGGACAGGGGATAGCAATCAGCCCCAGCATTTT.

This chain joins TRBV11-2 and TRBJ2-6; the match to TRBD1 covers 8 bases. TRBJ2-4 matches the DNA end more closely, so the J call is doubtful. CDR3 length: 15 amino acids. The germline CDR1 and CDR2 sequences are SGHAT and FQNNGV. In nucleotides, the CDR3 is TGTGCCAGCAGCGCAAAACAGGGGGGCAAAAACATTCAGTACTTC. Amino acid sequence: CASSAKQGGKNIQYF.

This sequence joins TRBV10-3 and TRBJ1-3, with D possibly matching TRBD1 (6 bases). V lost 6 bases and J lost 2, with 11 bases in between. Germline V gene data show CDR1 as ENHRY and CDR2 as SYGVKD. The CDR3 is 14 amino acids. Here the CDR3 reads CAISPQGTGNTIYF. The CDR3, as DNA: TGTGCCATCAGCCCACAGGGTACTGGAAACACCATATATTTT.

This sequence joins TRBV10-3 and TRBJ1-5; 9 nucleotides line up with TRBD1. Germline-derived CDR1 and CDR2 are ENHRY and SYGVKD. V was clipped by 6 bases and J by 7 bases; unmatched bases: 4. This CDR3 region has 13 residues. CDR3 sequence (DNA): TGTGCCATCAGGGGACAGGGAAGACAGCCCCAGCATTTT. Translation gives CAIRGQGRQPQHF.

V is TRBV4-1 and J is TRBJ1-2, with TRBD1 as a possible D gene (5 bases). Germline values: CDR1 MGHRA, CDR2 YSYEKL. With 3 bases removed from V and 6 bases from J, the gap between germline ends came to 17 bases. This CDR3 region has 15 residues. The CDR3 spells CASSHRRAGTDGYTF. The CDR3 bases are TGCGCCAGCAGCCACAGGAGGGCAGGGACGGATGGCTACACCTTC.

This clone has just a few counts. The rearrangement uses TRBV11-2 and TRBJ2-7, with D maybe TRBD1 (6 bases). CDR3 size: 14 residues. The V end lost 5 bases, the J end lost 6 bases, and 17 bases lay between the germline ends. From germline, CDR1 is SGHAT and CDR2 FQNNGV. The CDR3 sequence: CASSRNDRSSEQYF. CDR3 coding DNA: TGTGCCAGCAGCCGAAATGACAGGTCGAGCGAGCAGTACTTC.

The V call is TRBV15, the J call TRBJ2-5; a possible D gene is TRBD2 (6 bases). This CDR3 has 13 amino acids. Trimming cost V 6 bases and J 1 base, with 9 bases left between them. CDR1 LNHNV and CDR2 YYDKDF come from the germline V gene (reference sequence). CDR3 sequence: CATREGPQETQYF. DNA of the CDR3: TGTGCCACCAGGGAGGGACCCCAAGAGACCCAGTACTTC.

The CDR3 coding sequence is TGTGCCAGCTCACCAATACTGACAGGGACTTGTCAATACGAGCAGTACTTC. The encoded protein is CASSPILTGTCQYEQYF. V and J are TRBV18 and TRBJ2-7, with D possibly being TRBD1 (7 bases). Trimming left V 2 bases short and J 4 bases short, with 21 bases between. This CDR3 has 17 amino acids. The germline gives CDR1 KGHSH, CDR2 LQKENI.

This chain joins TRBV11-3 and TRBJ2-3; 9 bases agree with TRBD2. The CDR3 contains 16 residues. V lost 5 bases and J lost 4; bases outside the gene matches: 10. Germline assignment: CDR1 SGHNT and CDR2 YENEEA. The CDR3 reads CASSPGTSLSADTQYF. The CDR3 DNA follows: TGTGCCAGCAGCCCGGGGACTAGCCTTTCAGCAGATACGCAGTATTTT.

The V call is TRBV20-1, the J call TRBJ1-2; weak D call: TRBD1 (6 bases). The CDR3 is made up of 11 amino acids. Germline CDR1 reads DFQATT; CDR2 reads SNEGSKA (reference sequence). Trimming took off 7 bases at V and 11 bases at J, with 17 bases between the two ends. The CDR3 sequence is CSGGQGIGYTF. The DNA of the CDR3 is TGCAGTGGAGGCCAGGGGATAGGGTACACCTTC.

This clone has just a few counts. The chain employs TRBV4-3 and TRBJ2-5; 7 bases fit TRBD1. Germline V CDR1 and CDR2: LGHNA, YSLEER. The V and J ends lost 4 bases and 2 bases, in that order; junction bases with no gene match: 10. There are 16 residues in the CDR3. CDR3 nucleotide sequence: TGCGCCAGCAGCCTATCGGTTAGGGGGCAACAAGAGACCCAGTACTTC. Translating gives CASSLSVRGQQETQYF.

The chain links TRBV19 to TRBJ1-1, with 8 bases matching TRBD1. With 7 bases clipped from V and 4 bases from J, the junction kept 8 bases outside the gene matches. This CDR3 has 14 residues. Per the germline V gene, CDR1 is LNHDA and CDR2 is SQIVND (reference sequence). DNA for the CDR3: TGTGCCAGTAAGCACTTCACAGGGGGCACTGAAGCTTTCTTT. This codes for CASKHFTGGTEAFF.

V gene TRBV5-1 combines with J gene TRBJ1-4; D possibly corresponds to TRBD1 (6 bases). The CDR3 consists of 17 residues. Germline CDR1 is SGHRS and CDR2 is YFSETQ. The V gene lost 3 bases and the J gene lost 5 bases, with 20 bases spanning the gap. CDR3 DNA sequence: TGCGCCAGCAGCTGGGACGATCCGGGACAAGAAAATGAAAAACTGTTTTTT. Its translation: CASSWDDPGQENEKLFF. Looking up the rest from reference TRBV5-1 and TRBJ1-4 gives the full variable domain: KAGVTQTPRYLIKTRGQQVTLSCSPISGHRSVSWYQQTPGQGLQFLFEYFSETQRNKGNFPGRFSGRQFSNSRSEMNVSTLELGDSALYLCASSWDDPGQENEKLFFGSGTQLSVL.

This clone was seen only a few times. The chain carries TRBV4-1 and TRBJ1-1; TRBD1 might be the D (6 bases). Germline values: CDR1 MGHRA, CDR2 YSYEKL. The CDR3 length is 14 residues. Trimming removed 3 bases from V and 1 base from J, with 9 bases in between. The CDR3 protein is CASSHPGQNTEAFF. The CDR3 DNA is TGCGCCAGCAGCCACCCGGGACAGAACACTGAAGCTTTCTTT.

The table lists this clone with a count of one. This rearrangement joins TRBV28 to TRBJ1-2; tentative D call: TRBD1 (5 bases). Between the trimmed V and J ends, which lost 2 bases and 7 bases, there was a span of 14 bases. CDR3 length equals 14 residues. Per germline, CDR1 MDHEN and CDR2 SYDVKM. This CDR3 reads CASSLADRSGGYTF. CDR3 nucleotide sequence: TGTGCCAGCAGTTTAGCCGACAGATCGGGTGGCTACACCTTC.

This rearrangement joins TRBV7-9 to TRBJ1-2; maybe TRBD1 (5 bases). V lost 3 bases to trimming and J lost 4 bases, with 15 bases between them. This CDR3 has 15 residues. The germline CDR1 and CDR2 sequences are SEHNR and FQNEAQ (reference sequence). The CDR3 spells CASSLERTDTYGYTF. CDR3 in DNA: TGTGCCAGCAGCTTGGAGCGTACGGACACCTATGGCTACACCTTC.

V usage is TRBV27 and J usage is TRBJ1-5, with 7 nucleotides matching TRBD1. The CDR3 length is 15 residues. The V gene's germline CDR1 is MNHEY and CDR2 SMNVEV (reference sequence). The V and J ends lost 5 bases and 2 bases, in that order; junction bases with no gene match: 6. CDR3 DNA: TGTGCCAGCAGTCCTCAGGGGGTGGGCAATCAGCCCCAGCATTTT. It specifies CASSPQGVGNQPQHF.

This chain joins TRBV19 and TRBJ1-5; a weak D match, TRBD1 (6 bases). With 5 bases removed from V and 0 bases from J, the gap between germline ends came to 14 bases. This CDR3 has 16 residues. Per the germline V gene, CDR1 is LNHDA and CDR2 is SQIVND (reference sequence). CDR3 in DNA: TGTGCCAGTAGTTTTTCGACAGGAGATAGCAATCAGCCCCAGCATTTT. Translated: CASSFSTGDSNQPQHF.